This T cell receptor beta chain derives from a study of OX40 agonist ivuxolimab in advanced cancers. Profiled with immunoSEQ multiplex PCR; TCRdb holds only in-frame clones, not every one. Of 75,000 to 95,000 clones listed, more than 85% are singletons. It was autoimmune disease history or systemic immunosuppression that excluded patients. This sequence originates from an adult with an advanced solid tumor such as melanoma, head and neck, liver or kidney cancer. The sample here was CD4+ or CD8+ T cells sorted from blood, taken in a trial of the OX40 agonist ivuxolimab.

The CDR3, as DNA: TGTGCCAGCACCCGAGAGGGTTCCTATAATTCACCCCTCCACTTT. This sequence encodes CASTREGSYNSPLHF. The chain couples TRBV7-8 to TRBJ1-6; D not certain. V gave up 7 bases and J gave up 1 base, with 11 bases separating them. The CDR3 sequence is 15 residues long. Per the germline V gene, CDR1 is SGHVS and CDR2 is FQNEAQ.